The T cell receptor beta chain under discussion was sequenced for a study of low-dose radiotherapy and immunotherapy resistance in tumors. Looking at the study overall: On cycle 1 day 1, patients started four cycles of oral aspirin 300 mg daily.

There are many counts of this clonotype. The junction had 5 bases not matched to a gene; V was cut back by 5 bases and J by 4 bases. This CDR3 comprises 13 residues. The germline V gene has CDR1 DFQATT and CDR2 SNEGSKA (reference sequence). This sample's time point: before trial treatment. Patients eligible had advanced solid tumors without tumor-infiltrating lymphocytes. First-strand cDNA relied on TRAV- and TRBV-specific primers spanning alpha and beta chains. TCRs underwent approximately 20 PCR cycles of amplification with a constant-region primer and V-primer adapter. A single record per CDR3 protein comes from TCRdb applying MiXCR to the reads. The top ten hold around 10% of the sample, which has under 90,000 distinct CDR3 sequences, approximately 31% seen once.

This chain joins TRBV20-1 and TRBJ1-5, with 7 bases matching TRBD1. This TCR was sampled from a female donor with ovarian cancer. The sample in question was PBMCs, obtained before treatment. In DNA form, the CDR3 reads TGCAGTGCTCAGGGGACAGTGAATCAGCCCCAGCATTTT. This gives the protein CSAQGTVNQPQHF.